This T cell receptor (beta chain) is drawn from a study of shared clonotypes between healthy human individuals. Assay: immunoSEQ multiplex PCR; the TCRdb copy retains only in-frame clones and omits some. The table has over 800,000 clones, approximately 92% seen once. The CDR3 consists of 11 residues. Trimming took off 3 bases at V and 4 bases at J, with 2 bases between the two ends. Germline-derived CDR1 and CDR2 are SEHNR and FQNEAQ (reference sequence). CD45RO negativity and positive selection for CCR7 defined naive CD8 cells, a population that excluded terminally differentiated effector memory CD45RA+ cells.

J is TRBJ2-3 and V is TRBV7-9; D not resolved. Sequenced sample: naive CD8+ T cells sorted from blood. The TCR sequence derives from a man aged 25-40 years in good health. CDR3 in DNA: TGTGCCAGCAGCTTTCCAGATACGCAGTATTTT. This gives the protein CASSFPDTQYF.